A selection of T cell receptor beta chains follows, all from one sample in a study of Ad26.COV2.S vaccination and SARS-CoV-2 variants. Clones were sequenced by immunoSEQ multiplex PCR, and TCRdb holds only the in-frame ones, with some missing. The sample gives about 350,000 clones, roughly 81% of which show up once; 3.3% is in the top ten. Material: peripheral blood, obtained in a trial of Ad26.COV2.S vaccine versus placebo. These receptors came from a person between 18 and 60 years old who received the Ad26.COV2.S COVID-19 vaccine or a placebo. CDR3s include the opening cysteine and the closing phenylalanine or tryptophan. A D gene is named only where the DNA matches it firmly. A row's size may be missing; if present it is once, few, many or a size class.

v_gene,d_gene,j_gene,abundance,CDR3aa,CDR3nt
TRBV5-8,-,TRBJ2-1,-,CASSLAESGTFYNEQFF,TGTGCCAGCAGCTTGGCCGAGTCAGGGACGTTTTACAATGAGCAGTTCTTC
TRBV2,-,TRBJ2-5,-,CASSRTDYQETQYF,TGTGCCAGCAGTAGGACGGATTACCAAGAGACCCAGTACTTC
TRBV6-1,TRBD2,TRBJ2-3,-,CASSEYLAGDTDTQYF,TGTGCCAGCAGTGAATATCTAGCGGGGGACACAGATACGCAGTATTTT
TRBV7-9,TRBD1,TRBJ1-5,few,CASSLGDGQGNQPQHF,TGTGCCAGCAGCTTAGGGGACGGACAGGGGAATCAGCCCCAGCATTTT
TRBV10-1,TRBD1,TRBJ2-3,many,CASGDRVADTQYF,TGCGCCAGCGGCGACAGGGTGGCAGATACGCAGTATTTT
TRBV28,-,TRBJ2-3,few,CASSQMFTDTQYF,TGTGCCAGCAGCCAAATGTTCACAGATACGCAGTATTTT
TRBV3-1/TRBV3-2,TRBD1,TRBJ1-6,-,CASSQGQGNSPLHF,TGTGCCAGCAGCCAGGGACAGGGGAATTCACCCCTCCACTTT
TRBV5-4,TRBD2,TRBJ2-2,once,CASSLGTSGGHNTGELFF,TGTGCCAGCAGCTTGGGGACTAGCGGGGGGCACAACACCGGGGAGCTGTTTTTT
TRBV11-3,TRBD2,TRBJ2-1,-,CASSSSGGFNNEQFF,TGTGCCAGCAGCTCTAGCGGGGGTTTTAACAATGAGCAGTTCTTC
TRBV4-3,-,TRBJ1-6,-,CASSQLRGRDSPLHF,TGCGCCAGCAGCCAGTTGCGGGGCCGGGATTCACCCCTCCACTTT
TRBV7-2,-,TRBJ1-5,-,CASSDRDGNSNQPQHF,TGTGCCAGCAGCGACCGGGACGGAAATAGCAATCAGCCCCAGCATTTT
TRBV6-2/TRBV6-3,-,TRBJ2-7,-,CASSPGTLYEQYF,TGTGCCAGCAGCCCCGGGACATTGTACGAGCAGTACTTC
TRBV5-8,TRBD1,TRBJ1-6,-,CASSMTGRGNSPLHF,TGTGCCAGCAGCATGACAGGGCGTGGGAATTCACCCCTCCACTTT
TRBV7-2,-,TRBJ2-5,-,CASSFGHPQETQYF,TGTGCCAGCAGCTTTGGTCATCCACAAGAGACCCAGTACTTC
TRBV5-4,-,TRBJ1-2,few,CASSLYRGSNYGYTF,TGTGCCAGCAGCTTGTACCGGGGATCGAACTATGGCTACACCTTC
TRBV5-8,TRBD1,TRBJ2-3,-,CASSLTTTGGQQYF,TGTGCCAGCAGCTTGACCACGACAGGGGGCCAGCAGTATTTT
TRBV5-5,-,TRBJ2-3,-,CASSLAAGRTDTQYF,TGTGCCAGCAGCTTGGCTGCCGGACGTACAGATACGCAGTATTTT
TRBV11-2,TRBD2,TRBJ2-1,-,CASRPPRGGSEQFF,TGTGCCAGCAGACCACCACGGGGGGGCAGTGAGCAGTTCTTC
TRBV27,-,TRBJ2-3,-,CASSLMPKHTQYF,TGTGCCAGCAGTTTAATGCCTAAGCATACGCAGTATTTT
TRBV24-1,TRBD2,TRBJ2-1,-,CATSDFTSGSSHEQFF,TGTGCCACCAGTGATTTCACTAGCGGGAGTAGCCATGAGCAGTTCTTC
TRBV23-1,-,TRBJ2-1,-,CASLSDWVHEQFF,TGCGCCAGCCTCTCGGACTGGGTGCATGAGCAGTTCTTC
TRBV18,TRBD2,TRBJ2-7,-,CASSPLEGGLVYEQYF,TGTGCCAGCTCCCCATTGGAGGGAGGGCTTGTCTACGAGCAGTACTTC
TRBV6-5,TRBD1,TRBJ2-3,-,CASSYLGQRSTDTQYF,TGTGCCAGCAGTTACTTGGGACAGCGGAGCACAGATACGCAGTATTTT
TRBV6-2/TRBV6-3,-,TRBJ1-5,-,CASTPGVDFNQPQHF,TGTGCCAGCACCCCGGGGGTTGACTTCAATCAGCCCCAGCATTTT
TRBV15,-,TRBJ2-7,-,CATSRDQEGADEQYF,TGTGCCACCAGCAGAGATCAGGAGGGGGCGGACGAGCAGTACTTC
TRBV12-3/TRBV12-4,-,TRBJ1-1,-,CASSLQMNTEAFF,TGTGCCAGCAGTTTGCAGATGAACACTGAAGCTTTCTTT
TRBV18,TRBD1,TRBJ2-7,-,CASSPEQGTYEQYF,TGTGCCAGCTCACCAGAACAGGGGACCTACGAGCAGTACTTC
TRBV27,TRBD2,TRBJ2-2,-,CASSLGVAGGLTGELFF,TGTGCCAGCAGTCTCGGCGTAGCGGGAGGCCTCACCGGGGAGCTGTTTTTT
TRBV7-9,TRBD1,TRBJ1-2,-,CASSRDRGFYGYTF,TGTGCCAGCAGCCGGGACAGGGGGTTCTATGGCTACACCTTC
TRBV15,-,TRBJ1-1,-,CATSRDPSGLNMNTEAFF,TGTGCCACCAGCAGAGATCCGTCAGGGCTAAATATGAACACTGAAGCTTTCTTT
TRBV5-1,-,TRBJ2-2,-,CASSLVRGPQGNTGELFF,TGCGCCAGCAGCTTGGTTCGGGGCCCTCAGGGAAACACCGGGGAGCTGTTTTTT
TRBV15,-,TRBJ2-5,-,CATSRVEAWAERFETQYF,TGTGCCACCAGCAGAGTAGAAGCCTGGGCTGAACGCTTCGAGACCCAGTACTTC
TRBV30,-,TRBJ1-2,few,CAWREGEEGYTF,TGTGCCTGGAGAGAGGGGGAGGAAGGCTACACCTTC
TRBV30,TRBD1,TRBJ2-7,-,CAWSAGQGAYEQYF,TGTGCCTGGAGTGCGGGACAGGGGGCCTACGAGCAGTACTTC
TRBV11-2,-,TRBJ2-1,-,CASSLLPPQGYNEQFF,TGTGCCAGCAGCTTACTACCGCCACAGGGATATAATGAGCAGTTCTTC
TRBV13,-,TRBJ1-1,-,CASSAEGPQVEAFF,TGTGCCAGCAGCGCGGAGGGACCCCAGGTTGAAGCTTTCTTT
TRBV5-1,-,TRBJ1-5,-,CASSSGGNQPQHF,TGCGCCAGCAGCTCCGGTGGCAATCAGCCCCAGCATTTT
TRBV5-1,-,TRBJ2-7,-,CASSFGQYYEQYF,TGCGCCAGCAGCTTTGGACAATACTACGAGCAGTACTTC
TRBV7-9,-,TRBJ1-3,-,CASSLLGASGNTIYF,TGTGCCAGCAGCCTGCTGGGGGCATCTGGAAACACCATATATTTT
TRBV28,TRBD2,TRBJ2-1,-,CASSLLAGGNEQFF,TGTGCCAGCAGTTTACTAGCGGGAGGCAATGAGCAGTTCTTC
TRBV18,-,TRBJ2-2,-,CASSRQGGGPGELFF,TGTGCCAGCTCACGCCAGGGAGGAGGTCCCGGGGAGCTGTTTTTT